This T cell receptor beta chain was recovered during a study of cytomegalovirus exposure and HLA in healthy donors. This CDR3 is 15 amino acids long. Germline CDR1 SGHRS, CDR2 YFSETQ. V shed 6 bases and J shed 0 bases, with 13 bases lying between them. The donors formed part of the approximately 120-subject validation cohort, distinct from the roughly 700-subject first cohort. Produced via immunoSEQ multiplex PCR; TCRdb's table is partial and in-frame only. The repertoire holds roughly 65,000 clones, approximately 91% seen once, with just over 3% in the top ten. The sequencing sample was made of PBMCs. The TCR sequence derives from a young man in good health and CMV-seronegative. J is TRBJ2-1 and V is TRBV5-1, with D maybe TRBD1 (6 bases). The CDR3 DNA reads as TGCGCCAGCACCCCCGGACAGAGCTCCTACAATGAGCAGTTCTTC. Amino acids: CASTPGQSSYNEQFF.